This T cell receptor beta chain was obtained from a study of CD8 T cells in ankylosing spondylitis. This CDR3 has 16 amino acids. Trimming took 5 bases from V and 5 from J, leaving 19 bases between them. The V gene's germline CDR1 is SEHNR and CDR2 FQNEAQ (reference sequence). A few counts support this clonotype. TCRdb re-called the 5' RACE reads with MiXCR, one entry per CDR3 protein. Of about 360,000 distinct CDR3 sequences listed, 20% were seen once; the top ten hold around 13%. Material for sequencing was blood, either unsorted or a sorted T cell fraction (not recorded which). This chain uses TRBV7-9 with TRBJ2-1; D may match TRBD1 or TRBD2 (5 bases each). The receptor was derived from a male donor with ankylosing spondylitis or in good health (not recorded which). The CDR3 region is CASSILPSGPNNEQFF. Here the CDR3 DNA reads TGTGCCAGCAGCATCCTACCATCGGGGCCGAACAATGAGCAGTTCTTC. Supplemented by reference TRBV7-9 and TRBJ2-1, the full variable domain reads DTGVSQNPRHKITKRGQNVTFRCDPISEHNRLYWYRQTLGQGPEFLTYFQNEAQLEKSRLLSDRFSAERPKGSFSTLEIQRTEQGDSAMYLCASSILPSGPNNEQFFGPGTRLTVL.